This paragraph covers one T cell receptor beta chain sequence. The primer mix had 60 Vbeta and 13 Jbeta primers. The method was immunoSEQ multiplex PCR; TCRdb's version includes in-frame clones alone and lacks a portion of them. The sample contains 95,000 to 150,000 clones, about 10% of which appear only once. The entry originates in a study of cytomegalovirus exposure and HLA in healthy donors. Sequencing used PBMCs. The TCR comes from a young woman in good health and CMV-seropositive.

This chain's CDR3 is CASSLVRTLAPETQYF. Written as DNA, the CDR3 is TGTGCCAGCAGCTTAGTTCGGACACTAGCCCCAGAGACCCAGTACTTC. The chain employs TRBV7-8 and TRBJ2-5; a possible D gene is TRBD2 (6 bases). The germline V gene has CDR1 SGHVS and CDR2 FQNEAQ. The V gene lost 1 base and the J gene lost 4 bases, with 16 bases spanning the gap. The length of the CDR3 is 16 residues.